These 10 T cell receptor beta chains were all obtained from the same sample, sequenced in a study of CD8+CD57+ T cells in acquired aplastic anemia. It was genomic DNA that served as the template for profiling TCR beta VDJ and CDR3. TCRdb re-called the reads through MiXCR, storing one row per CDR3 protein. Here the sample spans around 500,000 distinct CDR3 sequences, around 32% being singletons. Sequencing involved patients with CD8+CD57+ cell expansion previously shown by flow cytometry. The sequencing sample was made of sorted CD4+, CD8+, or CD8+CD57+ T cells (not recorded which) from PBMCs. These receptors were collected from a human donor with aplastic anemia.

The V call is TRBV5-6, the J call TRBJ1-1, with D possibly being TRBD1 (5 bases). The CDR3 has 16 residues. With 4 bases removed from V and 6 bases from J, the gap between germline ends came to 22 bases. CDR1 SGHDT and CDR2 YYEEEE come from the germline V gene. The CDR3 here is CASSRRQLMDVPEAFF. The CDR3 coding sequence is TGTGCCAGCAGCCGGAGACAGTTGATGGATGTCCCTGAAGCTTTCTTT.

The chain joins TRBV7-9 to TRBJ2-1, with 7 bases identical to TRBD2. With 5 bases clipped from V and 16 bases from J, the junction kept 5 bases outside the gene matches. Germline V gene data show CDR1 as SEHNR and CDR2 as FQNEAQ (reference sequence). The CDR3 length is 10 residues. CDR3 region: CASSNGGSFF. As DNA, the CDR3 is TGTGCCAGCAGCAACGGCGGGAGTTTCTTC.

The J gene is TRBJ1-5, the V gene TRBV20-1; TRBD1 is a possible D gene (6 bases). The CDR3 length is 15 residues. The V and J ends lost 3 bases and 7 bases respectively, with 19 bases between them. CDR1 and CDR2 from the germline V gene are DFQATT and SNEGSKA (reference sequence). Here the CDR3 DNA reads TGCAGTGCTAGTGGTTCCGACAGGTTTCGCCAGCCCCAGCATTTT. This translates into CSASGSDRFRQPQHF.

The chain combines TRBV5-4 with TRBJ2-6, with no clear D. V gave up 4 bases and J gave up 0 bases, with 5 bases separating them. Germline CDR1 SGHNT, CDR2 YYREEE (reference sequence). CDR3 size: 14 residues. CDR3 amino acids: CASSPRSGANVLTF. DNA for the CDR3: TGTGCCAGCAGCCCACGCTCTGGGGCCAACGTCCTGACTTTC.

This clonotype was seen repeatedly, ten times or more. The chain links TRBV20-1 to TRBJ1-6; no clear D. Germline assignment: CDR1 DFQATT and CDR2 SNEGSKA (reference sequence). The CDR3 extends over 12 amino acids. The ends were cut back, 0 bases at V and 8 bases at J, with 5 bases in the middle. The CDR3 DNA is TGCAGTGCTAGAGATTGGGATTCACCCCTCCACTTT. It yields the protein CSARDWDSPLHF.

V and J are TRBV9 and TRBJ1-1; 7 bases match TRBD1. The CDR3 totals 14 residues. The germline V gene encodes CDR1 SGDLS and CDR2 YYNGEE. The trim removed 2 bases at V and 2 bases at J, leaving 3 bases unmatched. DNA of the CDR3: TGTGCCAGCAGCGTGGGACAGCAAAACACTGAAGCTTTCTTT. It translates to CASSVGQQNTEAFF.

This clonotype was seen many times. V gene TRBV20-1 combines with J gene TRBJ2-7; maybe TRBD2 (5 bases). The CDR3 contains 13 residues. Germline CDR1 is DFQATT and CDR2 is SNEGSKA (reference sequence). The germline V and J ends were trimmed by 3 bases and 3 bases, with 12 bases remaining between them. In DNA form, the CDR3 reads TGCAGTGCTAGTAGGACTTTGAACTACGAGCAGTACTTC. This translates into CSASRTLNYEQYF.

In its sample, this clonotype was seen many times. The V gene is TRBV9, the J gene TRBJ1-2, with D possibly being TRBD1 (5 bases). This CDR3 comprises 15 residues. CDR1 is SGDLS and CDR2 is YYNGEE in the germline V gene. V lost 2 bases and J lost 3, with 14 bases in between. Written as DNA, the CDR3 is TGTGCCAGCAGCGTGGCTTGGGGCTTCGACTATGGCTACACCTTC. Its translation: CASSVAWGFDYGYTF.

This clonotype was detected a few times. J is TRBJ2-1 and V is TRBV24-1, with TRBD2 matching 8 bases. CDR1 KGHDR and CDR2 SFDVKD come from the germline V gene. J gave up 10 bases and V 5 bases, and 18 bases lay outside the gene matches. The CDR3 has 17 amino acids. The CDR3 DNA reads as TGTGCCACCAGTGGTATCGTCGCGGGGGGAACCGGAGAGGAGCAGTTCTTC. It codes for CATSGIVAGGTGEEQFF.

This clonotype showed up just a few times. V is TRBV12-3 or TRBV12-4 and J is TRBJ2-7, with 10 bases lining up with TRBD2. V lost 3 bases and J lost 7; bases outside the gene matches: 6. The CDR3 is 14 amino acids. The DNA for the CDR3 is TGTGCCAGCAGTTTTCTAGCGGGGGTGTCGGAGCAGTACTTC. It is translated as CASSFLAGVSEQYF.